This T cell receptor beta chain originates from a study of T cell responses to AZD1222 COVID-19 vaccine. TCRdb keeps only in-frame clones here, not all; method: immunoSEQ multiplex PCR. The data show about 220,000 clones, with about 92% seen just once and 0.95% to 1.1% held by the top ten. The V gene's germline CDR1 is SGDLS and CDR2 YYNGEE. The V gene lost 8 bases and the J gene lost 9 bases, with 18 bases spanning the gap. The CDR3 sequence is 14 residues long. The origin of this receptor is an adult in good health. This chain uses TRBV9 with TRBJ1-6; D perhaps matches TRBD1 (5 bases). Specimen: peripheral blood, collected on day 0 of MenACWY control vaccination. CDR3 amino acids: CARPEAGSCSPLHF. The CDR3 region has the DNA TGTGCCAGACCGGAGGCAGGGTCCTGTTCACCCCTCCACTTT.